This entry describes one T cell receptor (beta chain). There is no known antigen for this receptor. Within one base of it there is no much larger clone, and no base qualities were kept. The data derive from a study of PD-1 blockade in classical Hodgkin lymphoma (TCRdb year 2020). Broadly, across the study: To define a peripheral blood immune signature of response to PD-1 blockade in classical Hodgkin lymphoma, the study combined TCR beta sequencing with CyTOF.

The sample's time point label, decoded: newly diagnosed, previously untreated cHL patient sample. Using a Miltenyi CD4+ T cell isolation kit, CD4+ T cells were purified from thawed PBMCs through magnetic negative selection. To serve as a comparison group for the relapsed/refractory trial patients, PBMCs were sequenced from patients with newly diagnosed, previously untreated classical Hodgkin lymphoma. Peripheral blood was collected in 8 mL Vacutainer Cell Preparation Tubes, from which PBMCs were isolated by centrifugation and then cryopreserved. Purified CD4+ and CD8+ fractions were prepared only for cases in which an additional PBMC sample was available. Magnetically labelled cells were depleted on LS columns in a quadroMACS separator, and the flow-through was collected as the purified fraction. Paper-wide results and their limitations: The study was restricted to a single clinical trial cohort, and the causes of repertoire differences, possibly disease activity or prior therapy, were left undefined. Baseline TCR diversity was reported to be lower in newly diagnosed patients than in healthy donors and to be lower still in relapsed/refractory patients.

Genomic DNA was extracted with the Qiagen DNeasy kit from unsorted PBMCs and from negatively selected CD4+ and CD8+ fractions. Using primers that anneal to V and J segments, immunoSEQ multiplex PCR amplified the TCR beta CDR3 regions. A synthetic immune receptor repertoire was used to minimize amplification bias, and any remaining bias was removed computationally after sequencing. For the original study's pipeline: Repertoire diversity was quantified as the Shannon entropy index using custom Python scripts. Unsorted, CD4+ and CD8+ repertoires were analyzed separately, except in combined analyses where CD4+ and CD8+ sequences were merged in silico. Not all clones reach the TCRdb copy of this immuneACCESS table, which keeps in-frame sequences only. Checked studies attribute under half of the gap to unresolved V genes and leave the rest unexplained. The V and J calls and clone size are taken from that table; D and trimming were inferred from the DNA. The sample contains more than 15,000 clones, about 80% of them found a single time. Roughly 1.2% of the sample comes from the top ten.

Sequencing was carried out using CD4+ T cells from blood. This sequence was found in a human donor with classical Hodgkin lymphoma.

The DNA sequence is given as TGTGCCAGCAGTGACCCCCCCGGCGTCTCCGAGCAGTTCTTC. This translates into CASSDPPGVSEQFF. The chain is assembled from TRBV6-4 and TRBJ2-1; no confident D gene assignment can be made. CDR1 and CDR2 are read off the germline V gene as MRHNA and SNTAGT. From cysteine to phenylalanine, the CDR3 is 14 amino acids long. Only the CDR3 portion is preserved as DNA: 42 bases, with reading frame beginning at the first base. V is clipped by 2 bases and J by 10 bases, and the sequence between their germline boundaries is 15 bases long.